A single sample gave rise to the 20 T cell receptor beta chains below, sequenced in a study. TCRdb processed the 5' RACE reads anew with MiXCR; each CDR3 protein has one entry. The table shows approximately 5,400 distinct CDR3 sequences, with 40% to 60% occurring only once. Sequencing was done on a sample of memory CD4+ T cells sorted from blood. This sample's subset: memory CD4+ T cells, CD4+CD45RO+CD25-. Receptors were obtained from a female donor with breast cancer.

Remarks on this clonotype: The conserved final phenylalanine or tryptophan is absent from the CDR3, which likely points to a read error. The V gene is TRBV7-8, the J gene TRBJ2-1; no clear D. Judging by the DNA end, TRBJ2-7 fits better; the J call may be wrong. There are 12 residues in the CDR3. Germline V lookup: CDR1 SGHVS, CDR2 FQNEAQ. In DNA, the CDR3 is TGTGCCAGCAGCCCACACACCTACGAGCAGTACCTC. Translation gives CASSPHTYEQYL.

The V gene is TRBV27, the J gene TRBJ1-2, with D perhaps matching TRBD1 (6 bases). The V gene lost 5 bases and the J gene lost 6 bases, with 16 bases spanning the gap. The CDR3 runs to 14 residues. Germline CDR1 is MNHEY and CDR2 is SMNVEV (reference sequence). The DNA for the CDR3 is TGTGCCAGCAGTGCAAGTCCAGGGGCGCATGGCTACACCTTC. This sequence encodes CASSASPGAHGYTF.

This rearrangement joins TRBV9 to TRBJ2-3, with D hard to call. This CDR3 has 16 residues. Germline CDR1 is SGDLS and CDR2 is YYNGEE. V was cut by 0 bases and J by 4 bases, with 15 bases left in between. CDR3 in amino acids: CASSVGRPQFADTQYF. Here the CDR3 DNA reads TGTGCCAGCAGCGTAGGCAGGCCGCAGTTCGCAGATACGCAGTATTTT. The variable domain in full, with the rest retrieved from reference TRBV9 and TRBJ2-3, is DSGVTQTPKHLITATGQRVTLRCSPRSGDLSVYWYQQSLDQGLQFLIQYYNGEERAKGNILERFSAQQFPDLHSELNLSSLELGDSALYFCASSVGRPQFADTQYFGPGTRLTVL.

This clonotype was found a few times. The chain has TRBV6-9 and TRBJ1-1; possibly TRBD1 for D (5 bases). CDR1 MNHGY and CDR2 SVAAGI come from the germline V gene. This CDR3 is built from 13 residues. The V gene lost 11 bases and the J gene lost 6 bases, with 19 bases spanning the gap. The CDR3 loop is CAGTTARLAEAFF. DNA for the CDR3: TGTGCCGGCACGACAGCTAGGCTCGCTGAAGCTTTCTTT.

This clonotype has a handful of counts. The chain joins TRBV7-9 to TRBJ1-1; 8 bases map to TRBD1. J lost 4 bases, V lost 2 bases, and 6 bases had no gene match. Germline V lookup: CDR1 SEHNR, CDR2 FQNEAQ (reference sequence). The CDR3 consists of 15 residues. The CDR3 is CASSLYGTGLTEAFF. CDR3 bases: TGTGCCAGCAGCTTATATGGGACAGGTCTCACTGAAGCTTTCTTT.

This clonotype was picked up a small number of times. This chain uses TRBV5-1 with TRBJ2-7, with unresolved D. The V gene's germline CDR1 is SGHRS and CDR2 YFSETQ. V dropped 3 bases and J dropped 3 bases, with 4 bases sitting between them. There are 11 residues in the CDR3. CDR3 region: CASSYGYEQYF. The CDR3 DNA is TGCGCCAGCAGCTACGGCTACGAGCAGTACTTC.

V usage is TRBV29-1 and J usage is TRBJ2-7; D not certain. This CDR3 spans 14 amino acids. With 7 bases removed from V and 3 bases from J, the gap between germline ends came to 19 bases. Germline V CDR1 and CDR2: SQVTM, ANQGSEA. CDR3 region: CSAADWAVSYEQYF. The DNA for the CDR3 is TGCAGCGCTGCCGACTGGGCCGTAAGCTACGAGCAGTACTTC.

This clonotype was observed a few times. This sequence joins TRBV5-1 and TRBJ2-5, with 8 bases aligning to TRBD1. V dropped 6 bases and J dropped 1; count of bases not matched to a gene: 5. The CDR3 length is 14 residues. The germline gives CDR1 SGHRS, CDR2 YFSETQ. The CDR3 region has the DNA TGCGCCAGCAATCAGGGGACAGGCCAAGAGACCCAGTACTTC. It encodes CASNQGTGQETQYF. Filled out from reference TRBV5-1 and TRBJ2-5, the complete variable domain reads KAGVTQTPRYLIKTRGQQVTLSCSPISGHRSVSWYQQTPGQGLQFLFEYFSETQRNKGNFPGRFSGRQFSNSRSEMNVSTLELGDSALYLCASNQGTGQETQYFGPGTRLLVL.

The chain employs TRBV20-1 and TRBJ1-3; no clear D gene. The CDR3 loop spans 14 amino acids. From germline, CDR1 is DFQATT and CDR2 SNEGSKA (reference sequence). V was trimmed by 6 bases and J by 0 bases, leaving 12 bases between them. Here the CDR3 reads CSAPEPYSGNTIYF. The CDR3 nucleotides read TGCAGTGCCCCCGAGCCTTACTCTGGAAACACCATATATTTT.

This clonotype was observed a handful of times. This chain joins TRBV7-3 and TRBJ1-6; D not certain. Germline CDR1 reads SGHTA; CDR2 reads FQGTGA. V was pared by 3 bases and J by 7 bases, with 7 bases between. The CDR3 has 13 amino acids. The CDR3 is CASSLERNSPLHF. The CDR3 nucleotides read TGTGCCAGCAGCTTGGAACGCAATTCACCCCTCCACTTT. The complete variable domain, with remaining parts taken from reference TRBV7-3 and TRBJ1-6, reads GAGVSQTPSNKVTEKGKYVELRCDPISGHTALYWYRQSLGQGPEFLIYFQGTGAADDSGLPNDRFFAVRPEGSVSTLKIQRTERGDSAVYLCASSLERNSPLHFGNGTRLTVT.

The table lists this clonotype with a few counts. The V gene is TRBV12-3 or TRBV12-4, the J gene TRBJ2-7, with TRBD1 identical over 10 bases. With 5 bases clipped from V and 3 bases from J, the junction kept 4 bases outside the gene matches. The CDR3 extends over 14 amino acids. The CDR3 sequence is CASSIGQGGYEQYF. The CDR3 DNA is TGTGCCAGCAGTATAGGACAGGGGGGCTACGAGCAGTACTTC.

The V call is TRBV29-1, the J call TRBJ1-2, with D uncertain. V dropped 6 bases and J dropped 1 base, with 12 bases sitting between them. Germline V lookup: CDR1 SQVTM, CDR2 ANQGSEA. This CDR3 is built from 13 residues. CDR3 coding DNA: TGCAGCGTATTTCAGGTGGATAACTATGGCTACACCTTC. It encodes CSVFQVDNYGYTF.

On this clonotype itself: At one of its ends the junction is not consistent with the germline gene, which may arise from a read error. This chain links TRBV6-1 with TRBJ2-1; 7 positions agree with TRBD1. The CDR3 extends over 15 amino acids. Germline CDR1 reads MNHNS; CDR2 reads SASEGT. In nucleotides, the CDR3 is TGTGCCAGCAGTTACTCGGGACAGATCTACGATGAGCAGTTCTTC. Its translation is CASSYSGQIYDEQFF.

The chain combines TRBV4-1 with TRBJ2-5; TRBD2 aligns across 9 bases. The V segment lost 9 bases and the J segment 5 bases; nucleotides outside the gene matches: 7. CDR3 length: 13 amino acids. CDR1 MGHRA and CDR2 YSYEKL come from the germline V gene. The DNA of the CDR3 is TGCGCCAGGGTAGCGGGGGTGATTGAGACCCAGTACTTC. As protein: CARVAGVIETQYF.

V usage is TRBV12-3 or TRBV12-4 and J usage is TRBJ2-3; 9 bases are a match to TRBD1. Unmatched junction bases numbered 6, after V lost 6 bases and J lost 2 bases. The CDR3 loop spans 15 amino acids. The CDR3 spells CASRKQGAPTDTQYF. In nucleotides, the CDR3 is TGTGCCAGCAGAAAACAGGGGGCACCCACAGATACGCAGTATTTT.

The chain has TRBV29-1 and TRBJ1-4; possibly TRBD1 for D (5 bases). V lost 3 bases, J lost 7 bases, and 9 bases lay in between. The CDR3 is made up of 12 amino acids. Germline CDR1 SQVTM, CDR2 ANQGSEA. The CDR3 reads CSVEGQGEKLFF. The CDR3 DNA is TGCAGCGTTGAGGGGCAAGGTGAAAAACTGTTTTTT.

In nucleotides, the CDR3 is TGTGCCAGCAGGATCACTACTACAGATACGCAGTATTTT. Encoded protein: CASRITTTDTQYF. The chain employs TRBV12-3 or TRBV12-4 and TRBJ2-3; no firm D call. The ends were cut back, 6 bases at V and 3 bases at J, with 10 bases in the middle. CDR3 length equals 13 residues.

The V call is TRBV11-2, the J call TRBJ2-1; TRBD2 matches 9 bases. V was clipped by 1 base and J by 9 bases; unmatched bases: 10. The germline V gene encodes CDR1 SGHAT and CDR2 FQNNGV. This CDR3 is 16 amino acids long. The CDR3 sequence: CASSLGVGSGSGEQFF. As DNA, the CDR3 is TGTGCCAGCAGCTTAGGCGTTGGTAGCGGGAGCGGTGAGCAGTTCTTC. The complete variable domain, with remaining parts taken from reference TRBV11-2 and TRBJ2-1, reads EAGVAQSPRYKIIEKRQSVAFWCNPISGHATLYWYQQILGQGPKLLIQFQNNGVVDDSQLPKDRFSAERLKGVDSTLKIQPAKLEDSAVYLCASSLGVGSGSGEQFFGPGTRLTVL.

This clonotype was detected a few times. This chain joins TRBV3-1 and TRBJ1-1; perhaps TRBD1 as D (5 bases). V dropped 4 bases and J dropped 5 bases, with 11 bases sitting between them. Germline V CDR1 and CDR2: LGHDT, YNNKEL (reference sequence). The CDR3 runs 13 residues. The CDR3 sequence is CASSLGRGTEAFF. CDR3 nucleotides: TGTGCCAGCAGCCTAGGACGGGGGACTGAAGCTTTCTTT. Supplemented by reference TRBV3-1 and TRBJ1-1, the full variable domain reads DTAVSQTPKYLVTQMGNDKSIKCEQNLGHDTMYWYKQDSKKFLKIMFSYNNKELIINETVPNRFSPKSPDKAHLNLHINSLELGDSAVYFCASSLGRGTEAFFGQGTRLTVV.

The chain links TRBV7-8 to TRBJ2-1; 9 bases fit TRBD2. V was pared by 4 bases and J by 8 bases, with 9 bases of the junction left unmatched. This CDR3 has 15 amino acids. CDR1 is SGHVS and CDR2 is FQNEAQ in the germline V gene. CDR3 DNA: TGTGCCAGCAGCTCGAAACCGGGACTAGCCTATGAGCAGTTCTTC. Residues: CASSSKPGLAYEQFF.